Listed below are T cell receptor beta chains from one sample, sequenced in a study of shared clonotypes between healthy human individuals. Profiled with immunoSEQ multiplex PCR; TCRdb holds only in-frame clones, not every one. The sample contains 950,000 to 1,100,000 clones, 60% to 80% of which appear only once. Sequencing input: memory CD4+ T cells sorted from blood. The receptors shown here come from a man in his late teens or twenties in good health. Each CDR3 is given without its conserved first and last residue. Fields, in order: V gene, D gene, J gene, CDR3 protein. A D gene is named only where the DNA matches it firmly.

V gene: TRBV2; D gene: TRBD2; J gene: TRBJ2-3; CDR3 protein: ASRESGGPTDTQY
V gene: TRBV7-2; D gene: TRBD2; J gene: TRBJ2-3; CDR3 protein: ASSSTSGGVP
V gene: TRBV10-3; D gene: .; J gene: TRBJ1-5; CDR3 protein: AISEFTNSNQPQH
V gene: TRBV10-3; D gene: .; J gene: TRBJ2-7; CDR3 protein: AISSTALEQY
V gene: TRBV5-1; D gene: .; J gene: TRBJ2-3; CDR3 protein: ASSLFTDTQY
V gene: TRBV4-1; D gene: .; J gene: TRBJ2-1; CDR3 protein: ASSPGSSYNEQF
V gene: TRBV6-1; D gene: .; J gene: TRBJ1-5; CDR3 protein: ASSEMVEGLPQH
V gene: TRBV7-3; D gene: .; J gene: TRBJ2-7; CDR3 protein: ASSLMGTQGDEQY
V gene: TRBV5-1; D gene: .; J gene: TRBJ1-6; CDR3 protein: ASSLGDGGNNSPLH
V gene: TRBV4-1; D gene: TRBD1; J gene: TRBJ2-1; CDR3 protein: ASSHLTGIGYNEQF
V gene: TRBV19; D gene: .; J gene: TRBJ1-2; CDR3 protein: ASSIAGGGYT
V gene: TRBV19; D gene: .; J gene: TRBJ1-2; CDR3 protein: ASTDSGTRNGYT
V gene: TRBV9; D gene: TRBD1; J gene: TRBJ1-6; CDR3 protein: ASSVGQGALGPLH
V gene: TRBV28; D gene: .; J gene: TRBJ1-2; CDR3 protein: ASGDSGINYGYT
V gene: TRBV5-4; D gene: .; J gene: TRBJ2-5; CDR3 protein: ASSWTLNIQETQY
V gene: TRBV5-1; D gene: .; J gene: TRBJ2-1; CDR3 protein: ASSLAGNNEQF
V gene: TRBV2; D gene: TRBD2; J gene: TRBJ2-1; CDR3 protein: ASTNGTSGYNEQF
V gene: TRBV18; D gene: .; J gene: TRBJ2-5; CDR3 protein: ASSPVEGQETQY
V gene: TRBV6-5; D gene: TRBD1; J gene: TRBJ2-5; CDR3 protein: ASSWDRNQPQY
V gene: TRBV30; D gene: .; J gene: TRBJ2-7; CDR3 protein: AWSPGSYEQY
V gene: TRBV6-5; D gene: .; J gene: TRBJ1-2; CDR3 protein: ASSQGRAGPYGYT
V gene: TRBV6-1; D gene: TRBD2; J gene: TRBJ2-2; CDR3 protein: ASMTREAGTGELF
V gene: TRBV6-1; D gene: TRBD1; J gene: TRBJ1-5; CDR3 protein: ASSEALDRGWSQPQH
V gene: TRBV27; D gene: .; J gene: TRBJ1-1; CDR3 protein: ASSSRTGMNTEAF
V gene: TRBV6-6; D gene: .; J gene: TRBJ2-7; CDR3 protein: ASSGRGEQY
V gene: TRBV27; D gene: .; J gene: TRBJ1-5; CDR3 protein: ASRRTPGVNSNQPQH
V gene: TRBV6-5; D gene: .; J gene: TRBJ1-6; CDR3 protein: ASSYGTGRKDSPLH
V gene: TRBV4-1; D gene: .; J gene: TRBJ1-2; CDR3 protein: ASSQERRGSPSSGYT
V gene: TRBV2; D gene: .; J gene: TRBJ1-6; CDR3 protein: ASRPVILNSPLH
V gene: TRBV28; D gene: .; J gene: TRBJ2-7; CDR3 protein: ASSLTSQGGVYEQY
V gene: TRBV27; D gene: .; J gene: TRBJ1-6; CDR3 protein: ASSPQGQTSSPLH
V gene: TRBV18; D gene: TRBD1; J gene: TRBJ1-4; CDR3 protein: ASSGQANEKLF
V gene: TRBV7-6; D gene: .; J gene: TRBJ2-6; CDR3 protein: ASALKAGATGANVLT
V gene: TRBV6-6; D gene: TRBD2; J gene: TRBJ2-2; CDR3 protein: ASSYSPREGTGELF
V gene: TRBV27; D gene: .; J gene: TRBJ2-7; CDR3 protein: ASSSLRDTLGYEQY
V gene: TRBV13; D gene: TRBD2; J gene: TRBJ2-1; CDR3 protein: ASRGAIAGGSAEQF
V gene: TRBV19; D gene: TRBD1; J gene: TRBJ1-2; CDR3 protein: ASRRTGAGYGYT
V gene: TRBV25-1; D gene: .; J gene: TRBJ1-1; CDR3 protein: ASSETEGSDTEAF
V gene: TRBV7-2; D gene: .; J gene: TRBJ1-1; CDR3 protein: ASSLVGQLEAF
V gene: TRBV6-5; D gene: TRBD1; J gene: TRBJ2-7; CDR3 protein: ASSPRDSRYEQY
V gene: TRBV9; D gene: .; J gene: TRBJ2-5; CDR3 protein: ASSVEQWGQTQY
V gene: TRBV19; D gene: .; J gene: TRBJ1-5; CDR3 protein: ASVTGNQPQH
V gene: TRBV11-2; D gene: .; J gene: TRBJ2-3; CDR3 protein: ASSLETDTQY
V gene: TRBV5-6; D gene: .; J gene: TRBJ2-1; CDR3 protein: ASSYRTVSYNEQF
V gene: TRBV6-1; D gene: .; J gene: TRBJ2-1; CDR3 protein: ASSKRGGRDNEQF
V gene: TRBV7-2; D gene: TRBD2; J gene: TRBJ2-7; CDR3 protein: ASSLAGTSGTHEQY
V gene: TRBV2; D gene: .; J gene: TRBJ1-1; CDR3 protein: ARGQRNTEAF
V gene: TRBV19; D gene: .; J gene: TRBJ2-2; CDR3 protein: ASSYALTGLF
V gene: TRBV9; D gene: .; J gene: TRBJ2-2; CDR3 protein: ASSVDRANTGELF
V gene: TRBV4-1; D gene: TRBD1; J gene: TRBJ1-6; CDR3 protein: ASSQEDRGNSPLH